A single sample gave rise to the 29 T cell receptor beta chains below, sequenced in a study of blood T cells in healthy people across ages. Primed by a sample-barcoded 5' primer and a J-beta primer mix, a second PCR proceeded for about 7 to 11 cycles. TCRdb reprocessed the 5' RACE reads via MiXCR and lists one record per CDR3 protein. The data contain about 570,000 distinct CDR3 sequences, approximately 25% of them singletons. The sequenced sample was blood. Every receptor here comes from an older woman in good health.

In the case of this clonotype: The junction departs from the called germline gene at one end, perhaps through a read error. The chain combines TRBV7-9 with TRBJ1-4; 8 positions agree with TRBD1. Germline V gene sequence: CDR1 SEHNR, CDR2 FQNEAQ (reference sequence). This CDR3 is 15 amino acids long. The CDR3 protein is CACSPGGLANEKLFF. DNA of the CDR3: TGTGCCTGCAGCCCAGGGGGCCTAGCTAATGAAAAACTGTTTTTT.

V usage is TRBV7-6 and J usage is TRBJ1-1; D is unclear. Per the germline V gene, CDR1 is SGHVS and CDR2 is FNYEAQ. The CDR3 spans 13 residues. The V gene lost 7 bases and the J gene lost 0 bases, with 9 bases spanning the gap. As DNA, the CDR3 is TGTGCCAGCACCTCCAGCTTGAACACTGAAGCTTTCTTT. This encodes CASTSSLNTEAFF. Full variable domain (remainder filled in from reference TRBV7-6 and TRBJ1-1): GAGVSQSPRYKVTKRGQDVALRCDPISGHVSLYWYRQALGQGPEFLTYFNYEAQQDKSGLPNDRFSAERPEGSISTLTIQRTEQRDSAMYRCASTSSLNTEAFFGQGTRLTVV.

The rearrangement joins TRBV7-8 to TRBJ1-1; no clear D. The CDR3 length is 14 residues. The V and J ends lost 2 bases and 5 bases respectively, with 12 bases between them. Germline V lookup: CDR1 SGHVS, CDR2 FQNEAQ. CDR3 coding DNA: TGTGCCAGCAGCTTATTCGGTGAAGGGACTGAAGCTTTCTTT. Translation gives CASSLFGEGTEAFF.

Written as DNA, the CDR3 is TGTGCCAGCGGTCTAGGGGGGGCCGGGGATACGCAGTATTTT. Protein product: CASGLGGAGDTQYF. This chain joins TRBV9 and TRBJ2-3; TRBD2 is a possible D gene (7 bases). From germline, CDR1 is SGDLS and CDR2 YYNGEE. Trimming removed 7 bases from V and 6 bases from J, with 18 bases in between. This CDR3 is built from 14 residues.

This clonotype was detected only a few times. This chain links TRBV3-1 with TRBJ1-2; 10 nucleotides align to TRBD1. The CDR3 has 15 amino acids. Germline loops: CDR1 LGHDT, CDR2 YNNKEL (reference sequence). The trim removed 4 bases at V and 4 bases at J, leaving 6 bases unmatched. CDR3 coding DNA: TGTGCCAGCAGCCTCGGGACAGGGGCAATCTATGGCTACACCTTC. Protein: CASSLGTGAIYGYTF. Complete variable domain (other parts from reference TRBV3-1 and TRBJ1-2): DTAVSQTPKYLVTQMGNDKSIKCEQNLGHDTMYWYKQDSKKFLKIMFSYNNKELIINETVPNRFSPKSPDKAHLNLHINSLELGDSAVYFCASSLGTGAIYGYTFGSGTRLTVV.

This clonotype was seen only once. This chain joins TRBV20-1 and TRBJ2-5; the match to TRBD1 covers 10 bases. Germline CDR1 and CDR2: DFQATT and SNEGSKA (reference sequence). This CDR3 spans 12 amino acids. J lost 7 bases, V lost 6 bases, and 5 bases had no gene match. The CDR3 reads CSAGQGEGTQYF. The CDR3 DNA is TGCAGTGCCGGACAGGGGGAGGGGACCCAGTACTTC.

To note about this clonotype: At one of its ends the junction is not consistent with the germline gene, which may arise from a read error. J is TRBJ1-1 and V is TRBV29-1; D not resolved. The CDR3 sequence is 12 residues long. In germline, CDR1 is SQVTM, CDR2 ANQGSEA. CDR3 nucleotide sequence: TGCAGCGCCGTCAAGGCCCGGACTGGAGCTTTCTTT. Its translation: CSAVKARTGAFF.

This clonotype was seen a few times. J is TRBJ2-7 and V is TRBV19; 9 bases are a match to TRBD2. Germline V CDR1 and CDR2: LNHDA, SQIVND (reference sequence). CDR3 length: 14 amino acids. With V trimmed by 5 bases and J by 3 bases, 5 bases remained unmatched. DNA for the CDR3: TGTGCCAGTAGTTCCTTAGCGGGGGACTACGAGCAGTACTTC. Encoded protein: CASSSLAGDYEQYF.

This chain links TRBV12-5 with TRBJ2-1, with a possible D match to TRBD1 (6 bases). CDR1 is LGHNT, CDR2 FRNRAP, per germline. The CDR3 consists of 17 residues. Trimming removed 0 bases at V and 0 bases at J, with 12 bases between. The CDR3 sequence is CASGLVRTDSSYNEQFF. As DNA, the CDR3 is TGTGCTAGTGGTTTGGTGAGGACAGACAGCTCCTACAATGAGCAGTTCTTC.

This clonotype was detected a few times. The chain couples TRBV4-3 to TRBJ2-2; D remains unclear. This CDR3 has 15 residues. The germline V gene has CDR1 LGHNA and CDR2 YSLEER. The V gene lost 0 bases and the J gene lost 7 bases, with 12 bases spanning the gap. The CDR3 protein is CASSQDLTSFGELFF. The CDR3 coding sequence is TGCGCCAGCAGCCAAGATCTCACGAGTTTCGGGGAGCTGTTTTTT.

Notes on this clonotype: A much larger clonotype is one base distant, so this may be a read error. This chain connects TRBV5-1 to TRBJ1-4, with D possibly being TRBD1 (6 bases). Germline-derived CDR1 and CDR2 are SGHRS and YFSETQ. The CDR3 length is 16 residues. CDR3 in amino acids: CASGLGTPWANEKLFF. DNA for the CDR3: TGCGCCAGCGGCTTGGGGACACCTTGGGCTAATGAAAAACTGTTTTTT.

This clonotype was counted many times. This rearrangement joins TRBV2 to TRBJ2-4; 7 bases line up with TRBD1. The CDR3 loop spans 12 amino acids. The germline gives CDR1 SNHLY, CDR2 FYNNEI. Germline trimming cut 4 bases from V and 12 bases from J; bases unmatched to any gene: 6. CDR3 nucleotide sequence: TGTGCCAGCAGTGTTATCCGGGACAGTCAGTACTTC. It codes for CASSVIRDSQYF.

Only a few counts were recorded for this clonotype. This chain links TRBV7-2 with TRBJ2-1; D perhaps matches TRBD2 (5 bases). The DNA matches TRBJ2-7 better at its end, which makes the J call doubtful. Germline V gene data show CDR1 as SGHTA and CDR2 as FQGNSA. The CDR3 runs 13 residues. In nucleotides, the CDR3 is TGTGCCAGCAGCTTCGGGGTTTCCTACGAGCAGTACTTC. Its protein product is CASSFGVSYEQYF.

The CDR3 spells CASSLEPSTGYGGTDTQYF. The CDR3, as DNA: TGTGCCAGCAGCTTGGAACCCTCGACAGGGTATGGAGGTACAGATACGCAGTATTTT. The chain couples TRBV7-2 to TRBJ2-3; 7 bases are a match to TRBD1. The CDR3 is 19 residues long. J lost 3 bases, V lost 3 bases, and 18 bases had no gene match. Germline CDR1 SGHTA, CDR2 FQGNSA.

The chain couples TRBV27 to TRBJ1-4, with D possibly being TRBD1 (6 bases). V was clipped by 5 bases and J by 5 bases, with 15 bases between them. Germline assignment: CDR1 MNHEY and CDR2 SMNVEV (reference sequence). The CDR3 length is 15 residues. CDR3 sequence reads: CASSPWRTVNEKLFF. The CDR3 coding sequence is TGTGCCAGCAGTCCCTGGCGGACAGTCAATGAAAAACTGTTTTTT.

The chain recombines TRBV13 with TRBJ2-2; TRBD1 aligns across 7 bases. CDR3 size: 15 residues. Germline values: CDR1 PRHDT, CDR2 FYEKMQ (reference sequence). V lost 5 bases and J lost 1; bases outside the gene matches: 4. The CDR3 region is CASSPGQKNTGELFF. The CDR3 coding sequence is TGTGCCAGCAGCCCGGGACAGAAGAACACCGGGGAGCTGTTTTTT.

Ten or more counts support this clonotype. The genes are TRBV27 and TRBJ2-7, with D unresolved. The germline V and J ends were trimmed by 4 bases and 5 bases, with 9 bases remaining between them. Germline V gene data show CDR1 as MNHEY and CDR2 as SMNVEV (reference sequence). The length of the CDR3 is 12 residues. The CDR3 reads CASSSRDHEQYF. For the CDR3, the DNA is TGTGCCAGCAGTTCTAGGGATCACGAGCAGTACTTC.

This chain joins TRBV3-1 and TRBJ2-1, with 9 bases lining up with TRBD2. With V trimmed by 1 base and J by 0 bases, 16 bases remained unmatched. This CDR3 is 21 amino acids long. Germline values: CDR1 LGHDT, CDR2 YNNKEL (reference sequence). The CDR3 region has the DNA TGTGCCAGCAGCCAAGTCGCGACTAGCGGATATCTACCCAGCTCCTACAATGAGCAGTTCTTC. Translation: CASSQVATSGYLPSSYNEQFF.

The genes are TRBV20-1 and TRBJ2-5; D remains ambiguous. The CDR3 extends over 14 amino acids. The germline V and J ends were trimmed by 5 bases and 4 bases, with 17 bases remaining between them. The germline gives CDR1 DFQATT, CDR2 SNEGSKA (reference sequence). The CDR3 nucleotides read TGCAGTGCTCTTCCTTCGGGCCTGCGAGAGACCCAGTACTTC. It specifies CSALPSGLRETQYF.

The CDR3 nucleotides are TGTGCCAGCACCATAACTAGGGCGGTCAATGAGCAGTTCTTC. Protein sequence: CASTITRAVNEQFF. The V gene is TRBV6-2 or TRBV6-3, the J gene TRBJ2-1, with D perhaps matching TRBD2 (5 bases). The CDR3 length is 14 residues. Germline V gene lookup returns CDR1 MNHEY and CDR2 SVGEGT. V lost 7 bases and J 6 bases, leaving 16 bases between the germline ends.

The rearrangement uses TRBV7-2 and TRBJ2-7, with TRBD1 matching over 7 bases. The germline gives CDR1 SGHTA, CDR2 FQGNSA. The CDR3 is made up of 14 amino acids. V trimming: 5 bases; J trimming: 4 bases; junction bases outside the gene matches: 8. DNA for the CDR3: TGTGCCAGCAGCCAAACGACAGGGACATACGAGCAGTACTTC. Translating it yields CASSQTTGTYEQYF.

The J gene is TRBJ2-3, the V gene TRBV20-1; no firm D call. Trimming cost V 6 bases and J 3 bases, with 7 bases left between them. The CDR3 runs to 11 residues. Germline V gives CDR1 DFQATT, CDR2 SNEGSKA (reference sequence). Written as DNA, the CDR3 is TGCAGTGCGGGCCAGACAGATACGCAGTATTTT. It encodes CSAGQTDTQYF.

CDR3 residues: CASSVSPQVGRAGEQYF. CDR3 sequence (DNA): TGTGCCAGCAGCGTGAGCCCCCAGGTAGGTCGCGCTGGCGAGCAGTACTTC. V and J are TRBV9 and TRBJ2-5; D remains unclear. The J call may be faulty, since TRBJ2-7 better matches the DNA end. This CDR3 has 17 amino acids. Germline CDR1 is SGDLS and CDR2 is YYNGEE.

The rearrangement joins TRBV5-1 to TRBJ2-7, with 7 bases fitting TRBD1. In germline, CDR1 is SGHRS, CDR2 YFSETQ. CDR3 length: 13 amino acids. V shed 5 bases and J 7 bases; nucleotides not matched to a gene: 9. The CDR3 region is CASRREGAREQYF. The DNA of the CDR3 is TGCGCCAGCAGGAGAGAGGGGGCACGGGAGCAGTACTTC. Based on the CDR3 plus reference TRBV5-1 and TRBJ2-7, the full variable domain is KAGVTQTPRYLIKTRGQQVTLSCSPISGHRSVSWYQQTPGQGLQFLFEYFSETQRNKGNFPGRFSGRQFSNSRSEMNVSTLELGDSALYLCASRREGAREQYFGPGTRLTVT.

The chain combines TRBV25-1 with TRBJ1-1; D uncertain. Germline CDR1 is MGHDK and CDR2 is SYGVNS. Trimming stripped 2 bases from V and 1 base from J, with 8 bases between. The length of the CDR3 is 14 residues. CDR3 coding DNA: TGTGCCAGCAGTGAACGGGGAGGGAACACTGAAGCTTTCTTT. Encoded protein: CASSERGGNTEAFF.

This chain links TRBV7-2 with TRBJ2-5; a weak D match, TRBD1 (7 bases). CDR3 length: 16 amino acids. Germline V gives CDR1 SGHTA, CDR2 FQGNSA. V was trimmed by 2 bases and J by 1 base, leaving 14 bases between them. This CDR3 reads CASSLWGDRPQETQYF. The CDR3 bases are TGTGCCAGCAGCTTATGGGGGGACAGACCCCAAGAGACCCAGTACTTC.

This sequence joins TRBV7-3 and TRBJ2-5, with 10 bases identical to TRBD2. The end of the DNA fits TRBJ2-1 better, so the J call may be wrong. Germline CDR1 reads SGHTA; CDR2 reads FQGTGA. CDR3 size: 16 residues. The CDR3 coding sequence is TGTGCCAGCAGCTCAAGCGGGGGGGTCTCGCTCAATGAGCAGTTCTTC. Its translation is CASSSSGGVSLNEQFF.

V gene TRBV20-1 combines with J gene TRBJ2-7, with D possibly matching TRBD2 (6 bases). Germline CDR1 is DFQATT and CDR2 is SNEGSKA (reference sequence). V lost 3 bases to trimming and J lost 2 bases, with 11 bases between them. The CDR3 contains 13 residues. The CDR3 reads CSARRGATYEQYF. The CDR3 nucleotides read TGCAGTGCTAGGCGGGGTGCAACCTACGAGCAGTACTTC.

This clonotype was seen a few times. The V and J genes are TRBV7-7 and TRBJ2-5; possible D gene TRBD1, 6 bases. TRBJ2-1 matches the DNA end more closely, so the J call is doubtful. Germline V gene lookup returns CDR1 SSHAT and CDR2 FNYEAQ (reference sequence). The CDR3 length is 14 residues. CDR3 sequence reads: CASSLMTGNNEQFF. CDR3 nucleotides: TGTGCCAGCAGTTTAATGACAGGCAACAATGAGCAGTTCTTC.